This T cell receptor (beta chain) was captured by sequencing in a study of T cell changes during pregnancy in multiple sclerosis. The CDR3 runs to 14 residues. Germline CDR1 reads MNHNY; CDR2 reads SVGAGI (reference sequence). The V segment lost 7 bases and the J segment 2 bases; nucleotides outside the gene matches: 5. Libraries were prepared by immunoSEQ multiplex PCR; TCRdb keeps only in-frame clonotypes and omits some of them. The top ten hold about 0.51% of the sample, which has more than 35,000 clones, nearly 90% seen once. The clonotype was recovered from a female donor with multiple sclerosis, enrolled in a pregnancy study. The chain recombines TRBV6-6 with TRBJ2-7, with 10 bases matching TRBD1. The specimen comprised CD4+ T cells from peripheral blood mononuclear cells, sampled in the second trimester of pregnancy. The DNA of the CDR3 is TGTGCCAGCACCCCGGGACAGGGGACCTACGAGCAGTACTTC. It yields the protein CASTPGQGTYEQYF.